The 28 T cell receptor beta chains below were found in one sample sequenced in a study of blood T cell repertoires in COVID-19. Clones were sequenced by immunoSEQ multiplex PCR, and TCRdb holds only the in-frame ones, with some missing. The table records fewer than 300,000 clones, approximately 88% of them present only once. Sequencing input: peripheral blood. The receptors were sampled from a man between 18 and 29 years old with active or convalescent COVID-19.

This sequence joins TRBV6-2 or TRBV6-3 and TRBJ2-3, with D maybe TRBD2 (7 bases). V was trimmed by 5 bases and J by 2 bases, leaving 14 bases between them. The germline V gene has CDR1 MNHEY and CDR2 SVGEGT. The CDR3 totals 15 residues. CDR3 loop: CASSSGGAATDTQYF. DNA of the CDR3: TGTGCCAGCAGTAGTGGGGGGGCGGCCACAGATACGCAGTATTTT.

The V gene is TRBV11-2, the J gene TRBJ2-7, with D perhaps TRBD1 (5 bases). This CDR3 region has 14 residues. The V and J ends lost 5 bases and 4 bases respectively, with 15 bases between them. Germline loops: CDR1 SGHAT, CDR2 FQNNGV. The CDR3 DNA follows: TGTGCCAGCAGCCCGCCCGTTGACAGTTACGAGCAGTACTTC. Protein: CASSPPVDSYEQYF.

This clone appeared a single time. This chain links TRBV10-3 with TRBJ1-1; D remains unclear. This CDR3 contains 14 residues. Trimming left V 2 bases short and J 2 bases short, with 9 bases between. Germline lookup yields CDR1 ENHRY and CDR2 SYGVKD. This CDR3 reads CAISERSGNTEAFF. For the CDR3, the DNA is TGTGCCATCAGTGAGAGGTCGGGAAACACTGAAGCTTTCTTT.

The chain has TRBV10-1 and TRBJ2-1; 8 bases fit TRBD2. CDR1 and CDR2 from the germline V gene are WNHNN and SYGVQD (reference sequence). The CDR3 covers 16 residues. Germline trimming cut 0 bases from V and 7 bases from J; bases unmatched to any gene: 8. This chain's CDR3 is CASSESSRGGRNEQFF. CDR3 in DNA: TGCGCCAGCAGTGAGTCGTCACGGGGGGGCCGTAATGAGCAGTTCTTC.

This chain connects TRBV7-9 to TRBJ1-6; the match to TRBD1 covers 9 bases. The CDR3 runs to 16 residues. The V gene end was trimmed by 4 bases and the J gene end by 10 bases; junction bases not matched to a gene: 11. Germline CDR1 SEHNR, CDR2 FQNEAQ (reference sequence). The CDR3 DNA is TGTGCCAGCAGCTCATTAACGGGACAGGGAGGCTCACCCCTCCACTTT. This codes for CASSSLTGQGGSPLHF.

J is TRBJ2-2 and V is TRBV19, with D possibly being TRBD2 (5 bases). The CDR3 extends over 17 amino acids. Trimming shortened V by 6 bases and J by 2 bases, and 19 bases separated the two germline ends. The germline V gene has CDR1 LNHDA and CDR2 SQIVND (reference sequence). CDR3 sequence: CASRATTGRINTGELFF. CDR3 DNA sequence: TGTGCCAGTAGGGCAACGACGGGAAGAATTAACACCGGGGAGCTGTTTTTT.

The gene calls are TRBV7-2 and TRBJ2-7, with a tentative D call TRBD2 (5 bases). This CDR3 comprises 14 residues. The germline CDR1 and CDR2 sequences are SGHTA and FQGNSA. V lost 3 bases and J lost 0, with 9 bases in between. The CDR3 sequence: CASSLRTVSYEQYF. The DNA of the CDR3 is TGTGCCAGCAGCTTGAGGACTGTCTCCTACGAGCAGTACTTC. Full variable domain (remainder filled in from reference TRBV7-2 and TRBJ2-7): GAGVSQSPSNKVTEKGKDVELRCDPISGHTALYWYRQSLGQGLEFLIYFQGNSAPDKSGLPSDRFSAERTGGSVSTLTIQRTQQEDSAVYLCASSLRTVSYEQYFGPGTRLTVT.

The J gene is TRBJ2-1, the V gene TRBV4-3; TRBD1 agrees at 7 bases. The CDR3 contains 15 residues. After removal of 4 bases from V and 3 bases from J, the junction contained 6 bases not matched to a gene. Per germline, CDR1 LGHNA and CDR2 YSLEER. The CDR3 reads CASSPEGTDYNEQFF. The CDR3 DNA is TGCGCCAGCAGCCCCGAAGGGACAGACTACAATGAGCAGTTCTTC.

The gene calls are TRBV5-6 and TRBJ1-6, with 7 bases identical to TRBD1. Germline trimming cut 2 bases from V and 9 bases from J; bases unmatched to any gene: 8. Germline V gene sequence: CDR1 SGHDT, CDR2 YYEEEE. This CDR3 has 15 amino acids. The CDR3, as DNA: TGTGCCAGCAGCTTCCTGGCAGGGGGAAGTTCACCCCTCCACTTT. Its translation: CASSFLAGGSSPLHF.

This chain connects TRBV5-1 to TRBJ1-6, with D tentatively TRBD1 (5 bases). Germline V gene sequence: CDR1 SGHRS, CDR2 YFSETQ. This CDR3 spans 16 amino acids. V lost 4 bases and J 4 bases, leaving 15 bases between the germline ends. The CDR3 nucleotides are TGCGCCAGCAGCCCGGGGGGGACTGAGTATAATTCACCCCTCCACTTT. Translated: CASSPGGTEYNSPLHF. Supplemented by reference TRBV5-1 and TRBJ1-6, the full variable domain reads KAGVTQTPRYLIKTRGQQVTLSCSPISGHRSVSWYQQTPGQGLQFLFEYFSETQRNKGNFPGRFSGRQFSNSRSEMNVSTLELGDSALYLCASSPGGTEYNSPLHFGNGTRLTVT.

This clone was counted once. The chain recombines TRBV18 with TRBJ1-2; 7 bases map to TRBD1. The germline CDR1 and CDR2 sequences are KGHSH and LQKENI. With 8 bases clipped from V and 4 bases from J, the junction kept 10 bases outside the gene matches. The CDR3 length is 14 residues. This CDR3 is CASEGTDPFYGYTF. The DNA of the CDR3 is TGTGCCAGCGAAGGGACAGATCCCTTCTATGGCTACACCTTC.

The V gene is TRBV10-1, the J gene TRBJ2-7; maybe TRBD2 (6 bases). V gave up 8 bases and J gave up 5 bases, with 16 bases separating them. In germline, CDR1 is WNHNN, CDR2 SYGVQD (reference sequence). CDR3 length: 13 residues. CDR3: CASGGAELHEQYF. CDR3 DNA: TGCGCCAGCGGCGGGGCAGAGTTACACGAGCAGTACTTC.

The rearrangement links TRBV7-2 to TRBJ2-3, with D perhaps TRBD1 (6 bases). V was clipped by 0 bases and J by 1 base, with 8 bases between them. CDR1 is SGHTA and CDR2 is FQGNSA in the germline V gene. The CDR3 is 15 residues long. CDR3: CASSLAAGGTDTQYF. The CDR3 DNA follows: TGTGCCAGCAGCTTAGCGGCAGGGGGCACAGATACGCAGTATTTT. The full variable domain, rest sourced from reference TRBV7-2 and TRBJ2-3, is GAGVSQSPSNKVTEKGKDVELRCDPISGHTALYWYRQSLGQGLEFLIYFQGNSAPDKSGLPSDRFSAERTGGSVSTLTIQRTQQEDSAVYLCASSLAAGGTDTQYFGPGTRLTVL.

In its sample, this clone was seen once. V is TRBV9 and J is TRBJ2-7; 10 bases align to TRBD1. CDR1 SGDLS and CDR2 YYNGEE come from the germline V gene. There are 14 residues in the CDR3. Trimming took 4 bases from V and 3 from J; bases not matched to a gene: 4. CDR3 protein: CASSPRTGGYEQYF. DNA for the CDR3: TGTGCCAGCAGCCCCCGGACAGGGGGCTACGAGCAGTACTTC.

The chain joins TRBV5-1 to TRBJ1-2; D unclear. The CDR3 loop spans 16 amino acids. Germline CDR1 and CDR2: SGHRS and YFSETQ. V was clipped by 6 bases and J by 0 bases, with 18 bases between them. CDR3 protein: CASTPRQAPPNYGYTF. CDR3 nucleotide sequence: TGCGCCAGCACCCCCAGGCAAGCCCCGCCTAACTATGGCTACACCTTC.

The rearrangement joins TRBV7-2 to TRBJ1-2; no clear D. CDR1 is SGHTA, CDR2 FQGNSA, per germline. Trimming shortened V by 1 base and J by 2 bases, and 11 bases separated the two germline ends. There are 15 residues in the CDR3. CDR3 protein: CASSLVGRLNYGYTF. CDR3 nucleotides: TGTGCCAGCAGCTTAGTTGGCAGGTTAAACTATGGCTACACCTTC.

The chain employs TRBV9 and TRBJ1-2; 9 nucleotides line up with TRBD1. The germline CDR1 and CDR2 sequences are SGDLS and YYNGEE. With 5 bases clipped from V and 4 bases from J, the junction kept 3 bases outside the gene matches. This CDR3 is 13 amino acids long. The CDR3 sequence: CASSLQGAYGYTF. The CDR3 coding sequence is TGTGCCAGCAGTCTACAGGGGGCCTATGGCTACACCTTC.

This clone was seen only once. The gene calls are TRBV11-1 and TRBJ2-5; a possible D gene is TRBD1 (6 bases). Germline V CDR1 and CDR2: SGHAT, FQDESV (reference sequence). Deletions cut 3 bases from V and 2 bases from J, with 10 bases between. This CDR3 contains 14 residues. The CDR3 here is CASSFRDTQETQYF. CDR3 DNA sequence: TGTGCCAGCAGCTTCCGGGACACTCAAGAGACCCAGTACTTC.

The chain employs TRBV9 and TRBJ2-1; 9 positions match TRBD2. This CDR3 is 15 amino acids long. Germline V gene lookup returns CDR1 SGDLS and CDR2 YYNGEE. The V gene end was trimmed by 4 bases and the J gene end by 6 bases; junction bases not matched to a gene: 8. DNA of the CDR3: TGTGCCAGCAGCACGAGCGGGGGGCCCCGCAATGAGCAGTTCTTC. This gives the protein CASSTSGGPRNEQFF.

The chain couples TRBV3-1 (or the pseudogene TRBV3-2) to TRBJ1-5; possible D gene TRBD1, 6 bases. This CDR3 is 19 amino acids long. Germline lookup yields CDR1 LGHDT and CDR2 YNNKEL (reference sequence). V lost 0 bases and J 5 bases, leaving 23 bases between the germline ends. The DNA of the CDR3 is TGTGCCAGCAGCCAAGAGTCGCTCGTTCGGGACACAAACTATCAGCCCCAGCATTTT. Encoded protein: CASSQESLVRDTNYQPQHF.

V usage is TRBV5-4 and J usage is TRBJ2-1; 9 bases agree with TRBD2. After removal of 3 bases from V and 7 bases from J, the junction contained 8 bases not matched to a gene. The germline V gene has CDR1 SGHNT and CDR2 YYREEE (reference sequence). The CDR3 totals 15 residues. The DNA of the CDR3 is TGTGCCAGCAGCTCGGGGCTAGCGGGGCGAAATGAGCAGTTCTTC. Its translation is CASSSGLAGRNEQFF. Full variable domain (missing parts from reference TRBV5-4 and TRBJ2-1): ETGVTQSPTHLIKTRGQQVTLRCSSQSGHNTVSWYQQALGQGPQFIFQYYREEENGRGNFPPRFSGLQFPNYSSELNVNALELDDSALYLCASSSGLAGRNEQFFGPGTRLTVL.

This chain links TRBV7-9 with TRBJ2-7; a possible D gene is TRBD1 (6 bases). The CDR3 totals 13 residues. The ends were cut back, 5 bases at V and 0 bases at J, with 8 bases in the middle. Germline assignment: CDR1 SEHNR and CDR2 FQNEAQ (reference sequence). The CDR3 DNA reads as TGTGCCAGCAGCGGACAGCTCTCCTACGAGCAGTACTTC. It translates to CASSGQLSYEQYF.

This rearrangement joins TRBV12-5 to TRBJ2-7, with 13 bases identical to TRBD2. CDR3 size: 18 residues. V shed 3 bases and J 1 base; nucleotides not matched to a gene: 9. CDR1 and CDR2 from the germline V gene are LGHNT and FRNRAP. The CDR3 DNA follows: TGTGCTAGTGGTTTCTGGGGACTAGCGGGGAGTTCTTCCTACGAGCAGTACTTC. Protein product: CASGFWGLAGSSSYEQYF.

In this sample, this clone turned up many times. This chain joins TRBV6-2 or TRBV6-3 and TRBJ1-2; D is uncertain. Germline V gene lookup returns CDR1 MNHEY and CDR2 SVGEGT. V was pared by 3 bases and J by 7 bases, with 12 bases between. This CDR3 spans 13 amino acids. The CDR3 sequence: CASSYSVAGGYTF. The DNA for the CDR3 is TGTGCCAGCAGTTATTCTGTAGCGGGTGGCTACACCTTC.

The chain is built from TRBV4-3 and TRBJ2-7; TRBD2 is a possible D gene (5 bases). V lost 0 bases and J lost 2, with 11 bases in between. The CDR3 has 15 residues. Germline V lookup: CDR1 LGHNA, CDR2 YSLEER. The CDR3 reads CASSQDLGAAYEQYF. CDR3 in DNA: TGCGCCAGCAGCCAAGATCTCGGAGCGGCCTACGAGCAGTACTTC.

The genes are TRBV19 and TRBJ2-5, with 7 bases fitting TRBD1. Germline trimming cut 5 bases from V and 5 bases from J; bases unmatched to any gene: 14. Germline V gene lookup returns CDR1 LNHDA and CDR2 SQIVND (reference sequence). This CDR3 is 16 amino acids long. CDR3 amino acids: CASSGLVQGMRETQYF. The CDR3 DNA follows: TGTGCCAGTAGTGGGTTGGTACAGGGGATGAGGGAGACCCAGTACTTC. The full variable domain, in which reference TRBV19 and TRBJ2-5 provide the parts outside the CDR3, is DGGITQSPKYLFRKEGQNVTLSCEQNLNHDAMYWYRQDPGQGLRLIYYSQIVNDFQKGDIAEGYSVSREKKESFPLTVTSAQKNPTAFYLCASSGLVQGMRETQYFGPGTRLLVL.

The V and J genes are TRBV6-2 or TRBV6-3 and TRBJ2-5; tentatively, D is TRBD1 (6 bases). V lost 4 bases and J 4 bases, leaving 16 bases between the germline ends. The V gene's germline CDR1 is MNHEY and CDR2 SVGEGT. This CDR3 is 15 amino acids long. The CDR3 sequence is CASSSRGSQAETQYF. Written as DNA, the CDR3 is TGTGCCAGCAGTTCCAGGGGATCGCAGGCAGAGACCCAGTACTTC.

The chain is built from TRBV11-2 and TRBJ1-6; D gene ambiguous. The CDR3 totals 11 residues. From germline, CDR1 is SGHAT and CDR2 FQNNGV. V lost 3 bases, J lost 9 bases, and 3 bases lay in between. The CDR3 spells CASSFGSPLHF. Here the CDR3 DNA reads TGTGCCAGCAGCTTCGGTTCACCCCTCCACTTT.